This T cell receptor (beta chain) emerged from a study of blood T cells in healthy people across ages. Study findings and constraints: Older age went with lower TCR beta diversity per million T cells, in a roughly linear way.

The CDR3 extends over 16 amino acids. The germline V gene has CDR1 MNHEY and CDR2 SMNVEV (reference sequence). V gave up 4 bases and J gave up 10 bases, with 20 bases separating them. With regard to this clonotype: Its antigen is unidentified.

Collection of 8.5 to 10 milliliters of peripheral blood was performed for each donor. At least 6 million PBMCs were isolated per sample. A second PCR of about 7 to 12 cycles used a sample-barcoded 5' primer and a J-beta primer mix. Paired-end reads containing CDR3 totaled no fewer than 3 million for each sample. A single record per CDR3 protein comes from TCRdb applying MiXCR to the 5' RACE reads. The sample records around 1.5 million distinct CDR3 sequences, about 35% being singletons. The specimen was blood. The TCR comes from a woman younger than 45 in good health. The chain has TRBV27 and TRBJ2-6, with D unresolved. CDR3 DNA sequence: TGTGCCAGCAGTTCGCGGCCTATCCAGAACTCAAACGTCCTGACTTTC. It yields the protein CASSSRPIQNSNVLTF.